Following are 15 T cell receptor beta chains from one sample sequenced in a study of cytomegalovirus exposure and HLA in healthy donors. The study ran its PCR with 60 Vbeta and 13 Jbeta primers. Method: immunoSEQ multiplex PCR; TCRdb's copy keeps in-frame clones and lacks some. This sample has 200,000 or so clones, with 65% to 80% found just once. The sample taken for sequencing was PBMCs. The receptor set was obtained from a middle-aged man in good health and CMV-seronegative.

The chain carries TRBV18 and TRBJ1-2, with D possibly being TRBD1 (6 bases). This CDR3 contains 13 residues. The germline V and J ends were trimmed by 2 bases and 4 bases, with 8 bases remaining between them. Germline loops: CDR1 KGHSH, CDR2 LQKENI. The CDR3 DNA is TGTGCCAGCTCACCAGGGGGCGTCTATGGCTACACCTTC. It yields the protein CASSPGGVYGYTF.

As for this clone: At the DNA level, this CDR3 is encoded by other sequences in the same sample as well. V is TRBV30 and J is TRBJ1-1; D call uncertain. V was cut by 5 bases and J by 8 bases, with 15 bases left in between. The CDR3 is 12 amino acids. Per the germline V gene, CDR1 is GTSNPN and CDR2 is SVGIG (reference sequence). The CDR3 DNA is TGTGCCTGGGACGGCGGGGAGACCGAAGCTTTCTTT. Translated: CAWDGGETEAFF.

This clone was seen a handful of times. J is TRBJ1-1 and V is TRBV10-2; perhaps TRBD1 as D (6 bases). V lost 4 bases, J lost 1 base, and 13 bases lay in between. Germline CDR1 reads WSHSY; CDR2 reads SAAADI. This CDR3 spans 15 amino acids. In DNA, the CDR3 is TGCGCCAGCAGTGCCCGAGGGGGTTCGAACACTGAAGCTTTCTTT. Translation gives CASSARGGSNTEAFF.

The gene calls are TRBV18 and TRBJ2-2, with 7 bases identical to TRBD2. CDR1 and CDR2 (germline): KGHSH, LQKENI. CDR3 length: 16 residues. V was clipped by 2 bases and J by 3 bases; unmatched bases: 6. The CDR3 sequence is CASSPRTREDTGELFF. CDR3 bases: TGTGCCAGCTCACCAAGGACTAGAGAGGACACCGGGGAGCTGTTTTTT. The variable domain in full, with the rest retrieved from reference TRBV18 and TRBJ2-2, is NAGVMQNPRHLVRRRGQEARLRCSPMKGHSHVYWYRQLPEEGLKFMVYLQKENIIDESGMPKERFSAEFPKEGPSILRIQQVVRGDSAAYFCASSPRTREDTGELFFGEGSRLTVL.

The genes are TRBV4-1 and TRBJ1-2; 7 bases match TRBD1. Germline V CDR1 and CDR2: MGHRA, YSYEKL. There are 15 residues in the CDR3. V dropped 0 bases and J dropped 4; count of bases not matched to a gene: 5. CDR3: CASSQEGQRLYGYTF. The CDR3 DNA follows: TGCGCCAGCAGCCAAGAGGGACAGCGCCTCTATGGCTACACCTTC.

The CDR3 DNA reads as TGTGCCAGCAGAGGACTTCTTAGCTCTGGGGCCAACGTCCTGACTTTC. Amino acid sequence: CASRGLLSSGANVLTF. V and J are TRBV27 and TRBJ2-6; possibly TRBD2 for D (5 bases). The V end was cut by 6 bases, the J end by 0 bases, with 12 bases between. The CDR3 contains 16 residues. The germline V gene has CDR1 MNHEY and CDR2 SMNVEV (reference sequence).

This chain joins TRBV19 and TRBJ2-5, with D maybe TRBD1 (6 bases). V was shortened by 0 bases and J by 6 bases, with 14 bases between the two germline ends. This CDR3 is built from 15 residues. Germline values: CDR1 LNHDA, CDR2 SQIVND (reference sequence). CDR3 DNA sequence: TGTGCCAGTAGTATAGAAGGTGGGGGCGTACAGACCCAGTACTTC. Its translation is CASSIEGGGVQTQYF.

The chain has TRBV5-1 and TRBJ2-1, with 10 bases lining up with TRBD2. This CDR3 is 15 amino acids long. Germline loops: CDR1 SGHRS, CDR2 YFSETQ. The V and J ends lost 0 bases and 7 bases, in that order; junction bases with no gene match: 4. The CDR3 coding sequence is TGCGCCAGCAGCTTGGGGCTAGCGGGAGAAAATGAGCAGTTCTTC. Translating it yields CASSLGLAGENEQFF. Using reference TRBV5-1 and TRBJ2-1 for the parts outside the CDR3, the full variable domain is KAGVTQTPRYLIKTRGQQVTLSCSPISGHRSVSWYQQTPGQGLQFLFEYFSETQRNKGNFPGRFSGRQFSNSRSEMNVSTLELGDSALYLCASSLGLAGENEQFFGPGTRLTVL.

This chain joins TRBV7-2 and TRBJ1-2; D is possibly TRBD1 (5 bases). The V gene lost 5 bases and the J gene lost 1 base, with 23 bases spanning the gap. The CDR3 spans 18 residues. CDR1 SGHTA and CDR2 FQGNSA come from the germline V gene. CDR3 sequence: CASSPPTNTRGGNYGYTF. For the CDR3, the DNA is TGTGCCAGCAGCCCGCCAACCAACACTCGGGGGGGTAACTATGGCTACACCTTC. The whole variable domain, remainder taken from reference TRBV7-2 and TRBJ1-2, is GAGVSQSPSNKVTEKGKDVELRCDPISGHTALYWYRQSLGQGLEFLIYFQGNSAPDKSGLPSDRFSAERTGGSVSTLTIQRTQQEDSAVYLCASSPPTNTRGGNYGYTFGSGTRLTVV.

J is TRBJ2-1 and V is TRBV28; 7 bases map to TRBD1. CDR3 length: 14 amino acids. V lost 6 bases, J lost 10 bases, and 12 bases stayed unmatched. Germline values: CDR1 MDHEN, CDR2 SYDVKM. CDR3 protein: CASSTRQGVEEQFF. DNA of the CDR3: TGTGCCAGCAGCACCCGACAGGGCGTAGAAGAGCAGTTCTTC. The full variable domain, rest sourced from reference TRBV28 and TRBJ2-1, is DVKVTQSSRYLVKRTGEKVFLECVQDMDHENMFWYRQDPGLGLRLIYFSYDVKMKEKGDIPEGYSVSREKKERFSLILESASTNQTSMYLCASSTRQGVEEQFFGPGTRLTVL.

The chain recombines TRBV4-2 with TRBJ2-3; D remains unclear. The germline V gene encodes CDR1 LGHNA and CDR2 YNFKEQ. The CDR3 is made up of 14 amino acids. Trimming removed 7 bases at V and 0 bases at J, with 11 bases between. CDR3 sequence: CASNAGSSTDTQYF. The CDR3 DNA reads TGTGCCAGCAACGCAGGCTCTAGCACAGATACGCAGTATTTT.

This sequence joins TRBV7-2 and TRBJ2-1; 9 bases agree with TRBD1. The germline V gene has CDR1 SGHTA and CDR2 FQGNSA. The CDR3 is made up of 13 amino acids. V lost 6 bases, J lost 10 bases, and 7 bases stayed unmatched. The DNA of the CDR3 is TGTGCCAGCAGGCAGGACAGGGGATGGGAGCAGTTCTTC. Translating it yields CASRQDRGWEQFF.

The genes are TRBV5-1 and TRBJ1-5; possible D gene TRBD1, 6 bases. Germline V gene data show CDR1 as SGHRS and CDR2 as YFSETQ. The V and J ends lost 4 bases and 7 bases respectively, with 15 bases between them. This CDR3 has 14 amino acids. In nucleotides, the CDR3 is TGCGCCAGCAGCCCCGGGACAACGGGACAGCCCCAGCATTTT. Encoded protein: CASSPGTTGQPQHF.

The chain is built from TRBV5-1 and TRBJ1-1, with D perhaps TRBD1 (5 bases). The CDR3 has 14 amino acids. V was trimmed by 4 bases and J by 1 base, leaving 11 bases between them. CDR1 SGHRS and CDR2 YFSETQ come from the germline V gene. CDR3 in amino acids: CASSAGGPNTEAFF. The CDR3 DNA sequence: TGCGCCAGCAGCGCGGGGGGACCGAACACTGAAGCTTTCTTT.

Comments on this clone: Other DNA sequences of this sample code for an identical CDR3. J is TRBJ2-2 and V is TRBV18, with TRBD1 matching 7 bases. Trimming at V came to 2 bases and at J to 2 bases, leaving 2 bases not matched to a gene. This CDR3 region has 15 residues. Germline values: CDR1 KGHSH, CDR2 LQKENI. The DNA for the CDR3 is TGTGCCAGCTCACCAAGACAGGGCAACACCGGGGAGCTGTTTTTT. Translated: CASSPRQGNTGELFF.